Listed here are 22 T cell receptor beta chains from one sample, sequenced in a study of early T cells in non-severe SARS-CoV-2 infection. Using its own MiXCR run on the 5' RACE reads, TCRdb lists one record per CDR3 protein. Counted here are about 83,000 distinct CDR3 sequences, less than 11% occurring once; the ten biggest clones make up over 7%. Sequences were derived from whole blood, sampled at baseline. All receptors come from an adult who was a healthcare worker with PCR-confirmed SARS-CoV-2 infection or an uninfected control (not recorded which).

This clonotype was found a few times. V gene TRBV5-6 combines with J gene TRBJ2-1; D ambiguous. The V gene's germline CDR1 is SGHDT and CDR2 YYEEEE. The CDR3 sequence is 16 residues long. Between the trimmed V and J ends, which lost 3 bases and 6 bases, there was a span of 19 bases. This CDR3 is CASSSTLGPDRNEQFF. The CDR3 coding sequence is TGTGCCAGCAGCTCCACCCTCGGACCGGATCGCAATGAGCAGTTCTTC.

This chain connects TRBV4-2 to TRBJ1-2, with TRBD1 identical over 9 bases. V lost 4 bases to trimming and J lost 12 bases; unmatched junction nucleotides: 9. Germline CDR1 and CDR2: LGHNA and YNFKEQ. This CDR3 is 13 amino acids long. Here the CDR3 DNA reads TGTGCCAGCAGCCCGTCAGGGACAGGGAAGAACACCTTC. This codes for CASSPSGTGKNTF.

The DNA of the CDR3 is TGTGCCAGCAGCCCAAGTAATCCCGGACCCCTCCACTTT. As protein: CASSPSNPGPLHF. The rearrangement joins TRBV7-8 to TRBJ1-6; D remains ambiguous. Trimming shortened V by 5 bases and J by 12 bases, and 14 bases separated the two germline ends. The germline V gene has CDR1 SGHVS and CDR2 FQNEAQ. The CDR3 is made up of 13 amino acids. Filled out from reference TRBV7-8 and TRBJ1-6, the complete variable domain reads GAGVSQSPRYKVAKRGQDVALRCDPISGHVSLFWYQQALGQGPEFLTYFQNEAQLDKSGLPSDRFFAERPEGSVSTLKIQRTQQEDSAVYLCASSPSNPGPLHFGNGTRLTVT.

The sample holds many counts of this clonotype. DNA of the CDR3: TGTGCCAGCAGCTTAGATGCAAAGGGAGAGCAGTTCTTC. Amino acids: CASSLDAKGEQFF. The V gene is TRBV11-2, the J gene TRBJ2-1; D not resolved. CDR1 and CDR2 from the germline V gene are SGHAT and FQNNGV. V lost 0 bases to trimming and J lost 10 bases, with 10 bases between them. This CDR3 spans 13 amino acids.

This clonotype has at least ten counts. The chain couples TRBV7-3 to TRBJ2-5; D is perhaps TRBD2 (7 bases). The length of the CDR3 is 16 residues. Looked up from germline, CDR1 is SGHTA and CDR2 is FQGTGA. Trimming took off 5 bases at V and 5 bases at J, with 21 bases between the two ends. The CDR3 is CASSLRGGALGETQYF. As DNA, the CDR3 is TGTGCCAGCAGCCTCAGGGGAGGGGCACTTGGGGAGACCCAGTACTTC.

The V gene is TRBV4-1, the J gene TRBJ2-5, with D maybe TRBD1 (6 bases). V was trimmed by 2 bases and J by 1 base, leaving 14 bases between them. The CDR3 is made up of 16 amino acids. The germline V gene has CDR1 MGHRA and CDR2 YSYEKL. This CDR3 reads CASSQRPGTPQETQYF. The CDR3 DNA reads as TGCGCCAGCAGCCAAAGGCCCGGGACACCCCAAGAGACCCAGTACTTC.

This rearrangement joins TRBV28 to TRBJ2-5; 8 bases line up with TRBD2. Germline CDR1 MDHEN, CDR2 SYDVKM. The CDR3 extends over 18 amino acids. V trimming: 7 bases; J trimming: 7 bases; junction bases outside the gene matches: 23. CDR3 region: CASIGVAGGEMIPGTQYF. Written as DNA, the CDR3 is TGTGCCAGCATCGGGGTGGCGGGGGGCGAGATGATCCCTGGGACCCAGTACTTC.

This clonotype was seen only a few times. CDR3 in amino acids: CASEKDGGRDTEAFF. As DNA, the CDR3 is TGTGCCAGCGAGAAGGACGGGGGGCGGGACACTGAAGCTTTCTTT. The chain recombines TRBV6-1 with TRBJ1-1; perhaps TRBD1 as D (6 bases). This CDR3 is built from 15 residues. Between the trimmed V and J ends, which lost 8 bases and 3 bases, there was a span of 19 bases. The germline V gene encodes CDR1 MNHNS and CDR2 SASEGT.

This clonotype was observed a few times. The junction does not match germline at one end; this may be a read error. V gene TRBV18 combines with J gene TRBJ1-3; TRBD1 is a possible D gene (6 bases). Germline V gene data show CDR1 as KGHSH and CDR2 as LQKENI. There are 14 residues in the CDR3. CDR3 DNA: TGTGCCAGCTCCGACAGGTACTCTGAAAACACCATATATTTT. The encoded protein is CASSDRYSENTIYF.

This clonotype was recorded at least ten times. The genes are TRBV12-3 or TRBV12-4 and TRBJ1-2, with a tentative D call TRBD1 (5 bases). The CDR3 is 14 residues long. The V and J ends lost 5 bases and 4 bases respectively, with 14 bases between them. Written as DNA, the CDR3 is TGTGCCAGCAGTGAGGGGATAGCGGGCTATGGCTACACCTTC. As protein: CASSEGIAGYGYTF.

This clonotype appeared many times. The V call is TRBV27, the J call TRBJ1-1, with D unresolved. Trimming removed 5 bases at V and 11 bases at J, with 18 bases between. Germline CDR1 reads MNHEY; CDR2 reads SMNVEV (reference sequence). The CDR3 runs 13 residues. The CDR3 loop reads CASSRPADGVAFF. The CDR3, as DNA: TGTGCCAGCAGTCGCCCCGCAGACGGGGTGGCTTTCTTT.

This clonotype was observed a handful of times. The CDR3 protein is CASSLTTGVSPGPSPYEQYF. The CDR3 DNA sequence: TGTGCCAGCAGCTTAACGACAGGGGTCTCTCCGGGTCCCTCACCCTACGAGCAGTACTTC. This chain links TRBV7-6 with TRBJ2-7, with 8 bases fitting TRBD1. Germline V CDR1 and CDR2: SGHVS, FNYEAQ. V lost 2 bases to trimming and J lost 2 bases; unmatched junction nucleotides: 20. CDR3 size: 20 residues.

In this sample, this clonotype turned up many times. The chain employs TRBV5-1 and TRBJ1-6, with D possibly matching TRBD1 (5 bases). V lost 3 bases and J 6 bases, leaving 19 bases between the germline ends. Germline values: CDR1 SGHRS, CDR2 YFSETQ. CDR3 length equals 17 residues. CDR3 protein: CASSSSAGSSPNSPLHF. DNA of the CDR3: TGCGCCAGCAGCTCCTCGGCAGGGTCGTCCCCTAATTCACCCCTCCACTTT.

The chain recombines TRBV9 with TRBJ2-1, with 10 bases fitting TRBD2. CDR1 and CDR2 from the germline V gene are SGDLS and YYNGEE. The CDR3 length is 17 residues. After removal of 0 bases from V and 4 bases from J, the junction contained 7 bases not matched to a gene. The chain's CDR3 is CASSVEFGTSAYNEQFF. DNA of the CDR3: TGTGCCAGCAGCGTAGAGTTCGGGACTAGCGCTTACAATGAGCAGTTCTTC.

The sample holds a few counts of this clonotype. The gene calls are TRBV7-2 and TRBJ2-5; D uncertain. Germline values: CDR1 SGHTA, CDR2 FQGNSA. CDR3 size: 16 residues. Trimming stripped 4 bases from V and 4 bases from J, with 19 bases between. CDR3 amino acids: CASSSVGFGFGETQYF. Here the CDR3 DNA reads TGTGCCAGCAGCTCGGTGGGCTTCGGCTTCGGAGAGACCCAGTACTTC.

This clonotype has only a few counts. This chain joins TRBV7-6 and TRBJ1-2; D not resolved. The CDR3 runs 14 residues. The V end lost 4 bases, the J end lost 7 bases, and 16 bases lay between the germline ends. Germline values: CDR1 SGHVS, CDR2 FNYEAQ. CDR3 residues: CASSSSPRLSGYTF. In DNA form, the CDR3 reads TGTGCCAGCAGCTCAAGTCCCAGGCTTAGTGGCTACACCTTC.

The chain carries TRBV6-1 and TRBJ1-5; 7 bases are shared with TRBD1. The CDR3 runs 14 residues. From germline, CDR1 is MNHNS and CDR2 SASEGT. After removal of 6 bases from V and 5 bases from J, the junction contained 7 bases not matched to a gene. The CDR3 reads CASRPRQGYQPQHF. The CDR3 nucleotides read TGTGCCAGCAGACCCAGACAGGGATATCAGCCCCAGCATTTT.

The chain has TRBV6-5 and TRBJ2-7; D uncertain. V lost 0 bases, J lost 2 bases, and 5 bases lay in between. Looked up from germline, CDR1 is MNHEY and CDR2 is SVGAGI. CDR3 length: 13 residues. The CDR3 DNA reads as TGTGCCAGCAGTTACTCGAGAGCCTACGAGCAGTACTTC. Translating it yields CASSYSRAYEQYF.

This clonotype has a count of ten or more. The V call is TRBV10-2, the J call TRBJ2-7; D not certain. The V end was cut by 3 bases, the J end by 6 bases, with 9 bases between. The CDR3 spans 12 residues. The germline V gene encodes CDR1 WSHSY and CDR2 SAAADI. The CDR3 here is CASSETLREQYF. Here the CDR3 DNA reads TGCGCCAGCAGTGAAACCCTACGCGAGCAGTACTTC.

This chain connects TRBV28 to TRBJ2-3; the D is unclear. V was cut by 6 bases and J by 5 bases, with 9 bases left in between. The length of the CDR3 is 12 residues. Germline V gene data show CDR1 as MDHEN and CDR2 as SYDVKM. The DNA of the CDR3 is TGTGCCAGCAGCCGTGGGGAAGATACGCAGTATTTT. Translation gives CASSRGEDTQYF.

In its sample, this clonotype was seen a few times. J is TRBJ2-2 and V is TRBV24-1, with 8 bases lining up with TRBD2. In germline, CDR1 is KGHDR, CDR2 SFDVKD. The CDR3 contains 16 residues. With 0 bases clipped from V and 6 bases from J, the junction kept 5 bases outside the gene matches. The CDR3 spells CATSDLRSGRPGELFF. The CDR3 region has the DNA TGTGCCACCAGTGATTTGCGGAGCGGGAGACCCGGGGAGCTGTTTTTT.

At least ten counts were recorded for this clonotype. The rearrangement joins TRBV18 to TRBJ1-5, with 7 bases that match TRBD1. J was trimmed by 3 bases and V by 4 bases; bases with no gene match: 3. The CDR3 contains 14 residues. Germline CDR1 KGHSH, CDR2 LQKENI. CDR3 bases: TGTGCCAGCTCACTCGACAGGGTCAATCAGCCCCAGCATTTT. Protein product: CASSLDRVNQPQHF.